This entry lists 30 T cell receptor beta chains sequenced from one sample in a study of blood T cells in healthy people across ages. Using a J-beta primer mix together with a sample-barcoded 5' primer, a second PCR was run for roughly 7 to 12 cycles. MiXCR was run by TCRdb on the 5' RACE reads, yielding one entry per CDR3 protein. The table lists approximately 800,000 distinct CDR3 sequences, approximately 65% of them singletons. Sequencing was done on a sample of blood. The receptors derive from a man younger than 45 in good health.

This chain uses TRBV10-3 with TRBJ2-7, with 10 bases matching TRBD2. Trimming cost V 8 bases and J 4 bases; bases outside gene matches: 11. The CDR3 sequence is 15 residues long. CDR1 is ENHRY, CDR2 SYGVKD, per germline. The CDR3 region has the DNA TGTGCCATCGGGAATCCTAGCGGGGGAGATTACGAGCAGTACTTC. It translates to CAIGNPSGGDYEQYF.

Remarks on this clonotype: The germline gene is not matched at one end of the junction; a read error may be the cause. The V and J genes are TRBV20-1 and TRBJ2-7; 8 bases are a match to TRBD2. The J call may be faulty, since TRBJ2-5 better matches the DNA end. The CDR3 sequence is 15 residues long. CDR1 is DFQATT, CDR2 SNEGSKA, per germline (reference sequence). In DNA, the CDR3 is TGCAGTGCTAGGAAGAGTAGCGGGGCTCAAGGGACCCAGTACTTC. Translated, it gives CSARKSSGAQGTQYF.

V usage is TRBV20-1 and J usage is TRBJ2-1; possibly TRBD2 for D (6 bases). The CDR3 runs 13 residues. CDR1 DFQATT and CDR2 SNEGSKA come from the germline V gene (reference sequence). Trimming pared 6 bases from V and 13 bases from J, leaving 22 bases between. CDR3 DNA: TGCAGTGCGACCCCTGGGGGGAAAGAGACCCAGTTCTTC. Encoded protein: CSATPGGKETQFF.

The CDR3 nucleotides read TGTGCCATCAGTTCAGGGGATAGTAGAAACATTCAGTACTTC. Translating gives CAISSGDSRNIQYF. This rearrangement joins TRBV10-3 to TRBJ2-4; tentatively, D is TRBD1 (6 bases). The V gene lost 5 bases and the J gene lost 6 bases, with 14 bases spanning the gap. The CDR3 totals 14 residues. Germline V gene lookup returns CDR1 ENHRY and CDR2 SYGVKD.

CDR3 coding DNA: TGTGCCAGCAGTGGCTTATCTAGCGGTTCCTACGAGCAGTACTTC. It is translated as CASSGLSSGSYEQYF. The gene calls are TRBV25-1 and TRBJ2-7; 7 positions agree with TRBD2. CDR1 is MGHDK, CDR2 SYGVNS, per germline. The CDR3 totals 15 residues. J gave up 1 base and V 4 bases, and 7 bases lay outside the gene matches.

The chain carries TRBV27 and TRBJ2-3; no firm D call. Trimming left V 5 bases short and J 0 bases short, with 12 bases between. CDR3 length: 15 residues. CDR1 MNHEY and CDR2 SMNVEV come from the germline V gene (reference sequence). CDR3 protein: CASSLDGYSTDTQYF. CDR3 DNA sequence: TGTGCCAGCAGTCTGGACGGCTATAGCACAGATACGCAGTATTTT.

This chain joins TRBV28 and TRBJ2-1, with D unresolved. The V end was cut by 6 bases, the J end by 5 bases, with 17 bases between. The CDR3 sequence is 15 residues long. CDR1 is MDHEN, CDR2 SYDVKM, per germline. The CDR3 DNA sequence: TGTGCCAGCAGAGCCCATGGAGCGCTGGACAATGAGCAGTTCTTC. Translated, it gives CASRAHGALDNEQFF.

This clonotype was seen a handful of times. CDR3 region: CAISDQGLDLAKNIQYF. The CDR3 bases are TGTGCCATCAGTGATCAGGGACTAGATCTAGCCAAAAACATTCAGTACTTC. The rearrangement links TRBV10-3 to TRBJ2-4, with 8 bases identical to TRBD2. In germline, CDR1 is ENHRY, CDR2 SYGVKD. V shed 3 bases, J shed 0 bases, and the junction held 7 bases outside the gene matches. CDR3 length equals 17 residues.

The rearrangement joins TRBV5-1 to TRBJ2-3, with no clear D. CDR3 length: 14 residues. Per germline, CDR1 SGHRS and CDR2 YFSETQ. V was trimmed by 5 bases and J by 6 bases, leaving 16 bases between them. This chain's CDR3 is CASRPIPGSDTQYF. For the CDR3, the DNA is TGCGCCAGCAGACCCATACCGGGCTCCGATACGCAGTATTTT.

V and J are TRBV7-2 and TRBJ2-5; tentatively, D is TRBD1 (7 bases). CDR3 length: 14 residues. V lost 6 bases to trimming and J lost 5 bases, with 16 bases between them. Germline V lookup: CDR1 SGHTA, CDR2 FQGNSA. As DNA, the CDR3 is TGTGCCAGCAGTTTTGGAGGGGGCGCGGAGACCCAGTACTTC. Protein: CASSFGGGAETQYF. The entire variable domain, with the rest obtained from reference TRBV7-2 and TRBJ2-5, is as follows: GAGVSQSPSNKVTEKGKDVELRCDPISGHTALYWYRQSLGQGLEFLIYFQGNSAPDKSGLPSDRFSAERTGGSVSTLTIQRTQQEDSAVYLCASSFGGGAETQYFGPGTRLLVL.

This clonotype was observed a handful of times. This chain connects TRBV27 to TRBJ2-1, with 7 bases matching TRBD1. Germline V gene data show CDR1 as MNHEY and CDR2 as SMNVEV (reference sequence). V dropped 8 bases and J dropped 7; count of bases not matched to a gene: 8. The CDR3 has 13 residues. The CDR3 loop is CASLTGSRNEQFF. DNA for the CDR3: TGTGCCAGCCTGACAGGGTCCAGGAATGAGCAGTTCTTC.

The J gene is TRBJ2-5, the V gene TRBV27; D is tentatively TRBD1 or TRBD2 (5 bases each). Germline V lookup: CDR1 MNHEY, CDR2 SMNVEV (reference sequence). V shed 5 bases and J shed 5 bases, with 15 bases lying between them. The CDR3 is 14 amino acids. The CDR3 region has the DNA TGTGCCAGCAGTCAAGACAGACGAGGGGAGACCCAGTACTTC. It encodes CASSQDRRGETQYF.

This chain uses TRBV20-1 with TRBJ2-5; 7 bases agree with TRBD1. The J segment lost 5 bases and the V segment lost 8 bases, leaving 11 bases of the junction unmatched. CDR1 DFQATT and CDR2 SNEGSKA come from the germline V gene (reference sequence). CDR3 size: 13 residues. CDR3: CSRTDRVGETQYF. The DNA of the CDR3 is TGCAGTAGAACAGACAGGGTAGGGGAGACCCAGTACTTC.

This clonotype turned up a few times. The junction shows a germline mismatch at one end, possibly a read error. The gene calls are TRBV27 and TRBJ2-6; D may correspond to TRBD1 or TRBD2 (6 bases each). The CDR3 contains 15 residues. Germline V CDR1 and CDR2: MNHEY, SMNVEV (reference sequence). In nucleotides, the CDR3 is TGTGCCAGCAGTACGCCTTCTTCGGGGGCCAACGTTCTGACTTTC. This sequence encodes CASSTPSSGANVLTF.

This rearrangement joins TRBV6-2 or TRBV6-3 to TRBJ1-6; no definite D call. The V end lost 2 bases, the J end lost 0 bases, and 8 bases lay between the germline ends. Germline V gene lookup returns CDR1 MNHEY and CDR2 SVGEGT. This CDR3 is built from 16 residues. CDR3 sequence (DNA): TGTGCCAGCAGTTACGTGGCGAGCTCCTATAATTCACCCCTCCACTTT. It is translated as CASSYVASSYNSPLHF.

V is TRBV12-3 or TRBV12-4 and J is TRBJ2-7; no clear D. The CDR3 totals 14 residues. V shed 0 bases and J shed 6 bases, with 12 bases lying between them. This CDR3 reads CASSLASRRPEQYF. CDR3 DNA sequence: TGTGCCAGCAGTTTAGCGTCCAGGCGGCCCGAGCAGTACTTC.

In this sample, this clonotype turned up a few times. Relative to the germline gene, one junction end is altered; a read error may explain this. The CDR3 bases are TGTGCCAGCAGTGTATCCGGCAGGGGCTACGAGCAGTACTTC. Translating it yields CASSVSGRGYEQYF. V and J are TRBV27 and TRBJ2-7, with D possibly being TRBD1 (6 bases). The length of the CDR3 is 14 residues. Germline CDR1 is MNHEY and CDR2 is SMNVEV (reference sequence).

This chain links TRBV19 with TRBJ2-7; D might be TRBD1 (5 bases). In germline, CDR1 is LNHDA, CDR2 SQIVND (reference sequence). V shed 5 bases and J shed 2 bases, with 13 bases lying between them. This CDR3 comprises 14 residues. The CDR3 DNA follows: TGTGCCAGTAGTCCTCCCGACAGCACCTACGAGCAGTACTTC. Its protein product is CASSPPDSTYEQYF.

In DNA form, the CDR3 reads TGTGCCAGCAGCTTAGGCAGCGGGGTACTCTACGAGCAGTACTTC. As protein: CASSLGSGVLYEQYF. V gene TRBV7-2 combines with J gene TRBJ2-7, with TRBD2 matching 7 bases. This CDR3 has 15 residues. Per germline, CDR1 SGHTA and CDR2 FQGNSA. The V segment lost 1 base and the J segment 3 bases; nucleotides outside the gene matches: 6.

V is TRBV7-3 and J is TRBJ2-6, with D perhaps TRBD1 (6 bases). The CDR3 sequence is 16 residues long. Trimming removed 5 bases from V and 4 bases from J, with 15 bases in between. CDR1 and CDR2 from the germline V gene are SGHTA and FQGTGA. The CDR3 DNA reads as TGTGCCAGCAGCATTTACAGGGCGAGGGGGGCCAACGTCCTGACTTTC. Its protein product is CASSIYRARGANVLTF.

The chain combines TRBV13 with TRBJ2-4, with a possible D match to TRBD1 (6 bases). V gave up 5 bases and J gave up 13 bases, with 12 bases separating them. The CDR3 totals 11 residues. The V gene's germline CDR1 is PRHDT and CDR2 FYEKMQ (reference sequence). The CDR3 nucleotides read TGTGCCAGCAGCCCAGGGGATCAGCAGTACTTC. It codes for CASSPGDQQYF.

This clonotype was seen once. The chain employs TRBV5-1 and TRBJ2-1; D ambiguous. This CDR3 has 13 residues. V was clipped by 4 bases and J by 5 bases, with 10 bases between them. Looked up from germline, CDR1 is SGHRS and CDR2 is YFSETQ. CDR3 residues: CASSDGVDNEQFF. For the CDR3, the DNA is TGCGCCAGCAGCGACGGCGTGGACAATGAGCAGTTCTTC.

The J gene is TRBJ2-3, the V gene TRBV28; D gene uncertain. This CDR3 is 15 amino acids long. Germline-derived CDR1 and CDR2 are MDHEN and SYDVKM. The V end lost 1 base, the J end lost 0 bases, and 8 bases lay between the germline ends. Here the CDR3 reads CASSLSWASTDTQYF. The CDR3 DNA is TGTGCCAGCAGTTTATCCTGGGCTAGCACAGATACGCAGTATTTT. The variable domain in full, completed from reference TRBV28 and TRBJ2-3, reads DVKVTQSSRYLVKRTGEKVFLECVQDMDHENMFWYRQDPGLGLRLIYFSYDVKMKEKGDIPEGYSVSREKKERFSLILESASTNQTSMYLCASSLSWASTDTQYFGPGTRLTVL.

The chain carries TRBV7-9 and TRBJ2-1, with D perhaps matching TRBD2 (6 bases). With 2 bases removed from V and 5 bases from J, the gap between germline ends came to 13 bases. The length of the CDR3 is 15 residues. Per germline, CDR1 SEHNR and CDR2 FQNEAQ (reference sequence). CDR3 residues: CASSLYVSGDNEQFF. The CDR3 DNA reads as TGTGCCAGCAGCTTATACGTTTCGGGGGACAATGAGCAGTTCTTC.

As regards this clonotype: The junction departs from germline at one end; a sequencing error may be responsible. V gene TRBV3-1 combines with J gene TRBJ1-1; tentatively, D is TRBD1 (6 bases). The CDR3 has 14 amino acids. CDR1 is LGHDT, CDR2 YNNKEL, per germline (reference sequence). The CDR3 is CASSPGAGDTEAFF. CDR3 DNA: TGTGCCAGCAGCCCCGGGGCAGGGGACACTGAGGCTTTCTTT. The whole variable domain, filled in from reference TRBV3-1 and TRBJ1-1, reads DTAVSQTPKYLVTQMGNDKSIKCEQNLGHDTMYWYKQDSKKFLKIMFSYNNKELIINETVPNRFSPKSPDKAHLNLHINSLELGDSAVYFCASSPGAGDTEAFFGQGTRLTVV.

This clonotype was picked up many times. V and J are TRBV10-3 and TRBJ1-5, with TRBD1 matching 7 bases. The CDR3 is made up of 17 amino acids. V lost 0 bases and J lost 3; bases outside the gene matches: 8. Germline loops: CDR1 ENHRY, CDR2 SYGVKD. CDR3 protein: CAISESGGGIINQPQHF. CDR3 nucleotide sequence: TGTGCCATCAGTGAGTCAGGAGGGGGCATCATCAATCAGCCCCAGCATTTT.

This clonotype was counted between two and nine times. The rearrangement joins TRBV20-1 to TRBJ1-2; possibly TRBD1 for D (5 bases). The length of the CDR3 is 17 residues. Between the trimmed V and J ends, which lost 0 bases and 0 bases, there was a span of 17 bases. Germline CDR1 DFQATT, CDR2 SNEGSKA (reference sequence). CDR3 DNA: TGCAGTGCTAGAGATACCTTACCCAGGACAACTAACTATGGCTACACCTTC. Translated, it gives CSARDTLPRTTNYGYTF.

The J gene is TRBJ1-2, the V gene TRBV5-6; 11 positions agree with TRBD1. This CDR3 is 15 amino acids long. Per germline, CDR1 SGHDT and CDR2 YYEEEE. The trim removed 2 bases at V and 4 bases at J, leaving 4 bases unmatched. CDR3 amino acids: CASSFGTGGSYGYTF. CDR3 nucleotides: TGTGCCAGCAGCTTCGGGACAGGGGGTTCCTATGGCTACACCTTC.

This clonotype is a singleton in its sample. The V gene is TRBV10-3, the J gene TRBJ2-3; D gene ambiguous. This CDR3 comprises 15 residues. Germline CDR1 is ENHRY and CDR2 is SYGVKD. With 1 base removed from V and 0 bases from J, the gap between germline ends came to 8 bases. CDR3 nucleotide sequence: TGTGCCATCAGTGAGTACGGATCTAGCACAGATACGCAGTATTTT. Translated, it gives CAISEYGSSTDTQYF.

This rearrangement joins TRBV29-1 to TRBJ2-7; D remains ambiguous. Judging by the DNA end, TRBJ2-5 fits better; the J call may be wrong. The CDR3 consists of 11 residues. From germline, CDR1 is SQVTM and CDR2 ANQGSEA. CDR3: CSVVKQETQYF. Written as DNA, the CDR3 is TGCAGCGTTGTTAAGCAGGAGACCCAGTACTTC.